This T cell receptor (beta chain) is drawn from a study of shared clonotypes between healthy human individuals (dated by TCRdb to the early 2020s). About the investigation overall: The cohort comprised a couple of women and a few men aged 18 to 49 years. Per donor, three plates each were used for CD4 naive and CD4 memory, two for CD8 naive, and one for CD8 memory. Different laboratories and diverse techniques were used to prepare libraries and sequence TCR repertoires, to increase sequencing depth and limit assay-specific biases. Between about 0.94 and 8.9 billion PBMCs per donor were obtained by leukapheresis. Blood TCR repertoires of roughly five healthy adults were deeply sequenced to estimate repertoire size and the extent of clonotype sharing between individuals. General findings and caveats noted by the study authors: The genetic and exposure-history diversity represented was limited by the small number of donors. Rarefaction of sorted-subset datasets indicated incomplete sequencing despite the large sequencing depth. Pairwise subsampling led to the expectation that sequencing depth would affect the degree of clonotype sharing among donors. Clonotypes shared by all four sorted-subset donors showed higher generation probabilities than non-shared clonotypes. Only blood was sampled, and tissue TCR repertoires likely differ from those in blood. Larger estimated clonotype richness was generally found for naive subsets than for memory subsets. When several donors were compared, the shared fraction of clonotypes was about 5% for naive CD4, about 4% for naive CD8, more than 2% for memory CD4, and 0.4% for memory CD8.

The donors were healthy, HIV-negative adults with no recently reported acute infections or vaccinations. Every donor was a Caucasian adult residing in Nashville, Tennessee, USA. CD4+ T cells were enriched through magnetic negative selection, after which naive cells were positively selected on CD45RA and the remaining negative fraction served as the memory subset. Blood was obtained by leukapheresis, after which PBMCs were separated by Ficoll-Histopaque density gradient centrifugation and cryopreserved in liquid nitrogen vapor phase. Analytical flow cytometry was used to check the purity and quantity of every magnetically sorted T cell population. Genomic DNA was isolated from each sorted fraction and quantified by UV absorbance on a Nanodrop 2000c. CDR1 and CDR2, per the germline V gene, are SGHTA and FQGNSA. V is shortened by 4 bases, J by 3 bases, and the region joining them spans 16 bases. There are 15 amino acids in the CDR3, from cysteine to phenylalanine inclusive. Only the CDR3 DNA is retained, 45 bases long and in frame from the first base.

As to this clone: Its antigen is still unknown. Base qualities are not recorded, but no much larger clone differs from it by a single base.

TCR CDR3 regions were amplified from genomic DNA by multiplex PCR using the deep immunoSEQ assay. Genomic DNA extracted from each cell subset was distributed evenly over all wells of several immunoSEQ 96-well plates, and each plate served as one replicate. Each replicate PCR for sorted subsets received approximately 200 ng genomic DNA, equal to some 32,000 T cell genomes. Purified libraries were quantified with a Qubit 3.0 fluorometer, sized on a Bioanalyzer 2100, and re-quantified with the KAPA Library Quantification kit. Each immunoSEQ 96-well plate was sequenced on its own single-read 150-cycle Illumina NextSeq 550 flow cell. The study's processing was this. The immunoSEQ output contained only junctional sequences without quality scores, so filtering could not match that applied to full-length reads. To assign V/J genes and CDR3, sequences were annotated against IMGT germline references using PyIR, a Python wrapper for IgBLAST v1.9. Reads were removed for weak V/J assignments (E-value above 1e-6), missing CDR3, stop codons, out-of-frame junctions, or ambiguous translated residues. V3J clonotypes were defined by identical inferred V gene, J gene, and CDR3 amino acid sequence. To compute the percentage overlap between repertoires, the number of shared unique clonotypes was divided by the size of the smaller repertoire. Richness of each repertoire was evaluated using RTK rarefaction, the Chao1 estimator, and Recon v2.1 estimates of unobserved clonotypes. Generation probabilities were computed with OLGA for all TCRbeta clonotypes obtained by the gDNA method from a few donors. Sourced from immuneACCESS, this table was stored by TCRdb with only in-frame sequences that have V and J called. A share of the clones is absent; for the studies checked, an unresolved V gene accounts for under half, and the remainder has no known explanation. V and J calls and clone size are copied from that table; D and trimming were computed from the DNA. This sample gives about 2.4 million clones in total; approximately 93% of them show up just once. The ten largest clonotypes hold about 0.34% of the sample.

The source material was naive CD4+ T cells from PBMCs. Explained via the paper, the cell subset or site label denotes: CD45RA+ positively selected. The receptor's source is a man aged 18 to 29 in good health. Some clones in this sample may be carry-over from other donors' samples. The chain is made from TRBV7-2 and TRBJ2-7; 6 matching bases give a weak D call of TRBD2. The sequenced DNA is TGTGCCAGCAGCTCGGGAGCCGCATCGTACTACGAGCAGTACTTC. Its coded protein is CASSSGAASYYEQYF.